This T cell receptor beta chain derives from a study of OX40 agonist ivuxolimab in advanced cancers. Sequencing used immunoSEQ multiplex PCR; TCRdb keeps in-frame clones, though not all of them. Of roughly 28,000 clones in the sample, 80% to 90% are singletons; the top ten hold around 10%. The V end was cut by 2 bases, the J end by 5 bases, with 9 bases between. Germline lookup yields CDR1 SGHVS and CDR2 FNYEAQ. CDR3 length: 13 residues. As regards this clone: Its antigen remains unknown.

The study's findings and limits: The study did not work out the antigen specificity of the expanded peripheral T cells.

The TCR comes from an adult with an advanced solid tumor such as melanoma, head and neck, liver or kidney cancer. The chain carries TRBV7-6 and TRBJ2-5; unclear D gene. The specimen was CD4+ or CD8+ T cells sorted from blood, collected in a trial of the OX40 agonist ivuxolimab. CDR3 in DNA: TGTGCCAGCAGCTTAAGGATTTGGGAGACCCAGTACTTC. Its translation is CASSLRIWETQYF.